These T cell receptor beta chains were read from a single sample in a study of T cells in Graves' hyperthyroidism and ophthalmopathy. TCRdb called the multiplex PCR reads again in MiXCR, with one record for every CDR3 protein. Counted here are over 200,000 distinct CDR3 sequences, about a sixth occurring once; the ten biggest clones make up 50%. The sequenced sample was blood. The receptor set was obtained from a man aged 50 to 60 with Graves' hyperthyroidism. Both conserved end residues are part of each CDR3.

J | V | CDR3
TRBJ2-7 | TRBV28 | CASSPKTGRSNEQYF
TRBJ1-5 | TRBV6-1 | CASSLTGARRQPQHF
TRBJ1-1 | TRBV12-5 | CASGYWDGGTEAFF
TRBJ1-2 | TRBV18 | CASSRQEDGYTF
TRBJ1-1 | TRBV5-5 | CASSPQTGTGGAGEAFF
TRBJ2-3 | TRBV6-6 | CASSYGLAGGTDTQYF
TRBJ2-3 | TRBV7-6 | CASSLAGNTDTQYF
TRBJ2-7 | TRBV9 | CASSPPDGSYEQYF
TRBJ2-5 | TRBV5-6 | CASSSSGAKWETQYF
TRBJ2-1 | TRBV25-1 | CASSWAVQFF
TRBJ1-1 | TRBV6-1 | CASKAPHPNTEAFF
TRBJ2-6 | TRBV7-9 | CASSRVGGNSGANVLTF
TRBJ2-7 | TRBV3-1 | CASSQASVEGEQYF
TRBJ1-5 | TRBV3-1 | CASSPTLWQPQHF
TRBJ2-1 | TRBV11-2 | CASSLQSGPNDEQFF
TRBJ2-7 | TRBV9 | CASSVGLGGSYEQYF
TRBJ1-3 | TRBV9 | CASSADYRDGNTIYF
TRBJ2-7 | TRBV12-3/TRBV12-4 | CASSPSSGTRIREQYF
TRBJ2-2 | TRBV11-2 | CASSLERPWPGELFF
TRBJ2-7 | TRBV12-3/TRBV12-4 | CASSLETGNPYEQYF
TRBJ2-7 | TRBV20-1 | CSASGVSYEQYF
TRBJ2-5 | TRBV6-1 | CASSDLLQLPGRYF
TRBJ2-1 | TRBV5-8 | CASSLPTGHNEQFF
TRBJ1-1 | TRBV11-2 | CASSPWGTEAFF
TRBJ1-5 | TRBV24-1 | CATSDSGQGRSNQPQHF
TRBJ2-2 | TRBV6-2/TRBV6-3 | CASIPTKNTGELFF